Listed below are T cell receptor beta chains from one sample, sequenced in a study of blood T cell repertoires in COVID-19. TCRdb keeps only in-frame clones here, not all; method: immunoSEQ multiplex PCR. The sample includes 250,000 or so clones, around 90% of them seen just once. What was sequenced was PBMCs or T cells enriched from blood (not recorded which). These receptors were taken from a woman aged 25 to 39 with acute COVID-19. CDR3s include the opening cysteine and the closing phenylalanine or tryptophan. D genes are given only for firm matches. Not every row has a clone size; where given, it reads once, few, many or a size class.

V: TRBV18; J: TRBJ1-3; size: once; D: TRBD1; CDR3: CASSTGTVPGNTIYF; DNA: TGTGCCAGCTCAACTGGGACAGTTCCTGGAAACACCATATATTTT
V: TRBV20-1; J: TRBJ2-7; size: .; D: TRBD1; CDR3: CSASFPGQGGEQYF; DNA: TGCAGTGCTAGTTTTCCGGGACAGGGGGGCGAGCAGTACTTC
V: TRBV6-1; J: TRBJ2-7; size: .; D: TRBD1; CDR3: CASSDTGADEQYF; DNA: TGTGCCAGCAGTGACACAGGGGCGGACGAGCAGTACTTC
V: TRBV5-1; J: TRBJ2-6; size: .; D: .; CDR3: CASSWAISGANVLTF; DNA: TGCGCCAGCAGTTGGGCTATTTCTGGGGCCAACGTCCTGACTTTC
V: TRBV29-1; J: TRBJ1-1; size: .; D: TRBD1; CDR3: CSVEGLRTGSEAFF; DNA: TGCAGCGTTGAAGGCCTACGGACAGGGTCTGAAGCTTTCTTT
V: TRBV27; J: TRBJ2-5; size: .; D: TRBD2; CDR3: CASSPLPGLAETQYF; DNA: TGTGCCAGCAGTCCATTACCGGGACTAGCGGAGACCCAGTACTTC
V: TRBV27; J: TRBJ1-2; size: .; D: TRBD1; CDR3: CASSLSWTGGYTF; DNA: TGTGCCAGCAGTTTGAGTTGGACAGGGGGCTACACCTTC
V: TRBV27; J: TRBJ2-5; size: .; D: TRBD1; CDR3: CASSATGWSETQYF; DNA: TGTGCCAGCAGTGCGACAGGGTGGTCAGAGACCCAGTACTTC
V: TRBV28; J: TRBJ2-2; size: .; D: TRBD1; CDR3: CASSPRDRAAGELFF; DNA: TGTGCCAGCAGCCCACGGGACAGGGCTGCCGGGGAGCTGTTTTTT
V: TRBV5-1; J: TRBJ2-1; size: .; D: .; CDR3: CASSSNPGQFGHSNEQFF; DNA: TGCGCCAGCAGCTCGAACCCCGGACAGTTCGGGCATTCCAATGAGCAGTTCTTC
V: TRBV11-2; J: TRBJ2-5; size: .; D: TRBD2; CDR3: CASSLETSGIETQYF; DNA: TGTGCCAGCAGCTTAGAGACTAGCGGGATTGAGACCCAGTACTTC
V: TRBV28; J: TRBJ2-3; size: once; D: .; CDR3: CASNGTPQTLIDTQYF; DNA: TGTGCCAGCAATGGCACACCACAAACATTAATAGATACGCAGTATTTT
V: TRBV5-1; J: TRBJ2-5; size: .; D: .; CDR3: CASSPDLGGWETQYF; DNA: TGCGCCAGCAGCCCGGACCTAGGGGGTTGGGAGACCCAGTACTTC
V: TRBV6-4; J: TRBJ1-2; size: .; D: .; CDR3: CASSETGVGGYTF; DNA: TGTGCCAGCAGTGAAACAGGTGTTGGGGGCTACACCTTC
V: TRBV3-1/TRBV3-2; J: TRBJ1-5; size: .; D: .; CDR3: CASSQDPPNSNQPQHF; DNA: TGTGCCAGCAGCCAAGATCCCCCAAATAGCAATCAGCCCCAGCATTTT
V: TRBV4-1; J: TRBJ2-2; size: .; D: TRBD1; CDR3: CASSHPGQGGTGELFF; DNA: TGCGCCAGCAGCCATCCAGGACAGGGCGGGACCGGGGAGCTGTTTTTT
V: TRBV15; J: TRBJ2-1; size: .; D: .; CDR3: CATSRELAGEQFF; DNA: TGTGCCACCAGCAGAGAATTGGCGGGAGAGCAGTTCTTC
V: TRBV18; J: TRBJ2-2; size: .; D: .; CDR3: CASSTWDTQNTGELFF; DNA: TGTGCCAGCTCAACCTGGGACACTCAGAACACCGGGGAGCTGTTTTTT
V: TRBV7-2; J: TRBJ2-7; size: .; D: .; CDR3: CASSLDRVTLYEQYF; DNA: TGTGCCAGCAGCCTAGATCGAGTTACTCTCTACGAGCAGTACTTC
V: TRBV28; J: TRBJ1-1; size: .; D: .; CDR3: CASRPQGLYTEAFF; DNA: TGTGCCAGCAGGCCACAGGGATTATACACTGAAGCTTTCTTT
V: TRBV2; J: TRBJ1-1; size: once; D: TRBD1; CDR3: CASSEPGQGFSTEAFF; DNA: TGTGCCAGCAGTGAACCGGGACAGGGTTTCTCAACTGAAGCTTTCTTT
V: TRBV9; J: TRBJ2-1; size: .; D: TRBD2; CDR3: CASSVTSGRNEQFF; DNA: TGTGCCAGCAGCGTAACTAGCGGGAGGAATGAGCAGTTCTTC
V: TRBV5-1; J: TRBJ2-2; size: .; D: TRBD1; CDR3: CASSSGQGNTGELFF; DNA: TGCGCCAGCAGCTCAGGACAGGGGAACACCGGGGAGCTGTTTTTT
V: TRBV29-1; J: TRBJ2-1; size: .; D: TRBD1; CDR3: CSVEGFGTGINEQFF; DNA: TGCAGCGTTGAAGGCTTTGGGACAGGCATTAATGAGCAGTTCTTC
V: TRBV7-8; J: TRBJ2-7; size: .; D: TRBD1; CDR3: CASSVPGQGEYEQYF; DNA: TGTGCCAGCAGCGTTCCGGGACAGGGGGAGTACGAGCAGTACTTC
V: TRBV3-1/TRBV3-2; J: TRBJ1-5; size: .; D: TRBD1; CDR3: CASSLGTGGGQPQHF; DNA: TGTGCCAGCAGCCTAGGGACAGGGGGCGGTCAGCCCCAGCATTTT
V: TRBV6-5; J: TRBJ2-3; size: .; D: TRBD2; CDR3: CASSYSGLEADTQYF; DNA: TGTGCCAGCAGTTACTCGGGACTAGAAGCAGATACGCAGTATTTT
V: TRBV4-1; J: TRBJ2-7; size: .; D: .; CDR3: CASSQAGLDEQYF; DNA: TGCGCCAGCAGCCAGGCGGGACTCGACGAGCAGTACTTC
V: TRBV2; J: TRBJ1-2; size: .; D: .; CDR3: CASSEGLDYGYTF; DNA: TGTGCCAGCAGTGAAGGGCTGGACTATGGCTACACCTTC
V: TRBV28; J: TRBJ1-1; size: .; D: .; CDR3: CASTSTLNTEAFF; DNA: TGTGCCAGCACTAGTACGCTGAACACTGAAGCTTTCTTT
V: TRBV25-1; J: TRBJ2-7; size: .; D: .; CDR3: CASEEGSGEQYF; DNA: TGTGCCAGCGAGGAGGGGTCGGGGGAGCAGTACTTC
V: TRBV6-2/TRBV6-3; J: TRBJ1-1; size: .; D: TRBD1; CDR3: CASSPRVQGALNTEAFF; DNA: TGTGCCAGCAGTCCACGGGTACAGGGGGCATTGAACACTGAAGCTTTCTTT
V: TRBV24-1; J: TRBJ1-3; size: .; D: .; CDR3: CATSREGSGNTIYF; DNA: TGTGCCACCAGTAGAGAGGGCTCTGGAAACACCATATATTTT
V: TRBV4-1; J: TRBJ2-7; size: .; D: TRBD2; CDR3: CASSQEWSGGRAPYEQYF; DNA: TGCGCCAGCAGCCAAGAATGGTCAGGCGGGAGAGCCCCCTACGAGCAGTACTTC
V: TRBV7-3; J: TRBJ2-1; size: .; D: .; CDR3: CASSSGGDEQFF; DNA: TGTGCCAGCAGTTCTGGCGGGGATGAGCAGTTCTTC
V: TRBV19; J: TRBJ2-5; size: .; D: TRBD1; CDR3: CASSIDGTGGETQYF; DNA: TGTGCCAGTAGTATAGATGGGACAGGGGGAGAGACCCAGTACTTC
V: TRBV5-1; J: TRBJ2-1; size: .; D: .; CDR3: CASSSYSVDEQFF; DNA: TGCGCCAGCAGCTCGTATAGCGTAGATGAGCAGTTCTTC
V: TRBV10-3; J: TRBJ1-5; size: .; D: .; CDR3: CAISERSGVGWNQPQHF; DNA: TGTGCCATCAGTGAACGGTCAGGGGTCGGTTGGAATCAGCCCCAGCATTTT
V: TRBV5-4; J: TRBJ1-4; size: few; D: TRBD1; CDR3: CASGEQGRKEKLFF; DNA: TGTGCCAGCGGCGAACAGGGGAGGAAGGAAAAACTGTTTTTT
V: TRBV7-9; J: TRBJ2-1; size: once; D: .; CDR3: CASSFQNEQFF; DNA: TGTGCCAGCAGCTTCCAGAATGAGCAGTTCTTC